The present TCR beta chain was sequenced within a study of response to subunit inactivated influenza vaccine. Study outcomes and limitations: Each seasonal influenza vaccination, the authors suggested, recruits few new T cells.

This clonotype has only a few counts. Antigen unknown. The CDR3 covers 15 residues. V was pared by 4 bases and J by 4 bases, with 7 bases of the junction left unmatched. CDR1 SNHLY and CDR2 FYNNEI come from the germline V gene. Each CDR3 protein gets one entry after TCRdb re-called the RT-PCR reads with MiXCR. The table records about 800,000 distinct CDR3 sequences, around 20% of them present only once. This sample comprised PBMCs from blood, obtained roughly 5 days after vaccination. The source is a man between 50 and 59 years old who received an inactivated influenza vaccine. The rearrangement joins TRBV2 to TRBJ2-1; 7 bases align to TRBD2. This CDR3 is CASSGSSGAYNEQFF. CDR3 coding DNA: TGTGCCAGCAGTGGGTCCAGCGGGGCTTACAATGAGCAGTTCTTC.